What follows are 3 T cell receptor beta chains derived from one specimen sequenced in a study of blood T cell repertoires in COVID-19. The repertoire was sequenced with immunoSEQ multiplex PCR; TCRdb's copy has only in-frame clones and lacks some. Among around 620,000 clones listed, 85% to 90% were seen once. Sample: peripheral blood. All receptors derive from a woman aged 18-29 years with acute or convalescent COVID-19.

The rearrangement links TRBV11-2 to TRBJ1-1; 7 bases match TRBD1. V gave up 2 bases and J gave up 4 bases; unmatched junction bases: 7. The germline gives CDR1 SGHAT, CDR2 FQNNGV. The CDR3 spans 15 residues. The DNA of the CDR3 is TGTGCCAGCAGCTTAAACAGGGGTTTAAGCACTGAAGCTTTCTTT. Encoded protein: CASSLNRGLSTEAFF.

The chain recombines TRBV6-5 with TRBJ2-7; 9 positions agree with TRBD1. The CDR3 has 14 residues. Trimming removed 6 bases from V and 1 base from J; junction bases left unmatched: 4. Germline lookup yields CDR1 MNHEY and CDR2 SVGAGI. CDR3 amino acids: CASRNGQGSYEQYF. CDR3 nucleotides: TGTGCCAGCAGGAATGGACAGGGGTCCTACGAGCAGTACTTC.

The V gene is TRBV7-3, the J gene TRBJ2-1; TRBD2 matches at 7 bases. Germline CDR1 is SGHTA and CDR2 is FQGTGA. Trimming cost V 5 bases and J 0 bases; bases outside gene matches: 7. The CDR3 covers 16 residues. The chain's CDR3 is CASSPAGGSSYNEQFF. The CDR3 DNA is TGTGCCAGCAGCCCCGCCGGGGGGAGCTCCTACAATGAGCAGTTCTTC. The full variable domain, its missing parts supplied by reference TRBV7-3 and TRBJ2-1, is GAGVSQTPSNKVTEKGKYVELRCDPISGHTALYWYRQSLGQGPEFLIYFQGTGAADDSGLPNDRFFAVRPEGSVSTLKIQRTERGDSAVYLCASSPAGGSSYNEQFFGPGTRLTVL.